The TCR beta chain under discussion was sequenced for a study of cytomegalovirus exposure and HLA in healthy donors. Broader study findings: There were some V segments, including TRBV6-2 and TRBV6-3, excluded as indistinguishable. According to a later analysis, most TCR beta chains associated with CMV appeared HLA-restricted. In a later analysis, a genetic analysis reported fewer productive-TCR N-insertions in an Asian-associated ancestry cluster than the cohort average.

The CDR3 length is 13 residues. V lost 7 bases and J 2 bases, leaving 11 bases between the germline ends. Germline values: CDR1 MRHNA, CDR2 SNTAGT. With respect to this clone: Its antigen is currently unknown.

60 Vbeta and 13 Jbeta primers were used in PCR. Only in-frame clones appear in the TCRdb table, and some are missing; sequencing was by immunoSEQ multiplex PCR. The data hold around 130,000 clones, with roughly four fifths observed a single time. This TCR came from a woman aged 50 to 60 in good health and CMV-seronegative. The source material was PBMCs. V usage is TRBV6-4 and J usage is TRBJ1-2; D not certain. The CDR3 here is CASKAGENYGYTF. In nucleotides, the CDR3 is TGTGCCAGCAAGGCAGGCGAGAACTATGGCTACACCTTC.